The rows below give T cell receptor beta chains drawn from one sample of a study of CD8+CD57+ T cells in acquired aplastic anemia. TCRdb independently ran MiXCR on the reads; one entry per CDR3 protein. The sample shows hundreds of thousands of distinct CDR3 sequences, 25% to 40% of them seen only once. Sequencing was performed on sorted CD4+, CD8+, or CD8+CD57+ T cells (not recorded which) from PBMCs. These receptor sequences come from a human donor with aplastic anemia. Each CDR3 is given with its conserved first and last residue. The order of the fields is J gene, V gene, CDR3 protein.

TRBJ1-5 | TRBV4-1 | CASSRSGTGSNQPQHF
TRBJ1-2 | TRBV7-2 | CASSSLVNYGYTF
TRBJ1-5 | TRBV12-3/TRBV12-4 | CASSLGNTGRQPQHF
TRBJ2-7 | TRBV19 | CASSIFQGSYEQYF
TRBJ1-2 | TRBV6-1 | CASSRPGLGHGYTF
TRBJ2-7 | TRBV6-1 | CASSVRASYEQYF
TRBJ2-2 | TRBV25-1 | CASSFRTGVDTGELFF
TRBJ2-1 | TRBV7-3 | CASSLQGNYNEQFF
TRBJ2-3 | TRBV14 | CASSQDPHSKSTDTQYF
TRBJ2-1 | TRBV20-1 | CSARVAGGTSGFNEQFF